This T cell receptor (beta chain) appears in the sequencing data of a study of cytomegalovirus exposure and HLA in healthy donors. Overall study results and limits: Many donors carried some public TCRs, although rarity characterized most TCR sequences. One variant, a missense change in DCLRE1C, was linked in a later analysis to TCR beta V- and J-gene trimming.

60 Vbeta and 13 Jbeta primers were used in PCR. In the original analysis: The authors later counted around 80 million unique TCR beta chains, approximately 10 million of them shared. Measured with immunoSEQ multiplex PCR; TCRdb has only the in-frame clones, and not every one. V and J calls and clone size are given by that table; D and trimming were obtained from the DNA. This sample's clone table lists approximately 150,000 clones. As for this clone: What it recognizes is unknown.

CDR3 length equals 15 residues. Looked up from germline, CDR1 is LNHDA and CDR2 is SQIVND (reference sequence). The trim removed 4 bases at V and 4 bases at J, leaving 6 bases unmatched. The V and J genes are TRBV19 and TRBJ1-5, with 8 positions matching TRBD1. Specimen: PBMCs. This receptor was taken from a woman in her 50s in good health and CMV-seronegative. The CDR3 DNA reads TGTGCCAGTAGTACCAGGGGGCTTCGTAATCAGCCCCAGCATTTT. Amino acids: CASSTRGLRNQPQHF. Full variable domain (outside the CDR3, taken from reference TRBV19 and TRBJ1-5): DGGITQSPKYLFRKEGQNVTLSCEQNLNHDAMYWYRQDPGQGLRLIYYSQIVNDFQKGDIAEGYSVSREKKESFPLTVTSAQKNPTAFYLCASSTRGLRNQPQHFGDGTRLSIL.